The 6 T cell receptor beta chains below come from one sample, sequenced in a study of blood T cell repertoires in COVID-19. The table came from immunoSEQ multiplex PCR; TCRdb's copy has only in-frame clones and leaves some out. The data hold about 250,000 clones, with roughly 86% observed a single time. Source material: peripheral blood. The origin of the receptors is a woman aged 55-70 years who had recovered from COVID-19.

The genes are TRBV24-1 and TRBJ2-7; TRBD1 matches 7 bases. The CDR3 contains 14 residues. Germline CDR1 reads KGHDR; CDR2 reads SFDVKD. V lost 5 bases to trimming and J lost 6 bases; unmatched junction nucleotides: 9. CDR3 in amino acids: CATSAGRGRFEQYF. CDR3 DNA: TGTGCCACCAGTGCGGGAAGGGGGCGGTTCGAGCAGTACTTC.

The chain links TRBV14 to TRBJ2-5, with D tentatively TRBD2 (5 bases). Germline loops: CDR1 SGHDN, CDR2 FVKESK. Trimming stripped 1 base from V and 0 bases from J, with 9 bases between. The CDR3 length is 15 residues. The CDR3 here is CASSQGLAHQETQYF. The DNA of the CDR3 is TGTGCCAGCAGCCAAGGGTTAGCGCACCAAGAGACCCAGTACTTC.

The chain couples TRBV14 to TRBJ2-3; 14 bases fit TRBD2. The CDR3 has 14 residues. V lost 4 bases and J lost 8; bases outside the gene matches: 2. Germline CDR1 is SGHDN and CDR2 is FVKESK. The DNA for the CDR3 is TGTGCCAGCAGCCTCGGACTAGCGGGGGGTACGCAGTATTTT. Translated: CASSLGLAGGTQYF.

This chain links TRBV10-2 with TRBJ1-4; D is possibly TRBD1 (6 bases). The length of the CDR3 is 15 residues. V was trimmed by 2 bases and J by 8 bases, leaving 15 bases between them. CDR1 is WSHSY, CDR2 SAAADI, per germline. The CDR3 DNA sequence: TGCGCCAGCAGTGAGAAAAGCAGGGGAGAAGAAAAACTGTTTTTT. Encoded protein: CASSEKSRGEEKLFF.

This clone was counted between two and nine times. The chain uses TRBV19 and TRBJ2-1; 7 bases fit TRBD1. The germline CDR1 and CDR2 sequences are LNHDA and SQIVND (reference sequence). Trimming at V came to 5 bases and at J to 4 bases, leaving 14 bases not matched to a gene. This CDR3 has 17 amino acids. CDR3 residues: CASSGAGAAGGYNEQFF. The DNA for the CDR3 is TGTGCCAGTAGTGGTGCGGGTGCGGCAGGGGGATACAATGAGCAGTTCTTC.

This clone has only one observation. V is TRBV2 and J is TRBJ2-7, with 8 bases matching TRBD1. The CDR3 is 15 amino acids. CDR1 is SNHLY, CDR2 FYNNEI, per germline. The J segment lost 6 bases and the V segment lost 5 bases, leaving 12 bases of the junction unmatched. The CDR3 coding sequence is TGTGCCAGCAGTAAAAACCCGGGACAGGTCGGCGAGCAGTACTTC. Translating gives CASSKNPGQVGEQYF.